These 30 T cell receptor beta chains share one sample of origin, sequenced in a study of blood T cell repertoires in COVID-19. The method was immunoSEQ multiplex PCR; TCRdb's version includes in-frame clones alone and lacks a portion of them. The sample carries around 65,000 clones, approximately 91% recorded once. Sequencing was carried out using peripheral blood. Receptors were obtained from a human donor in a cohort sampled during active COVID-19.

This chain joins TRBV25-1 and TRBJ2-1; TRBD2 matches 13 bases. The CDR3 spans 18 residues. Germline CDR1 MGHDK, CDR2 SYGVNS. J gave up 2 bases and V 3 bases, and 7 bases lay outside the gene matches. The CDR3 DNA reads as TGTGCCAGCAGTGAGGGACTAGCGGGATATGCGGCCTACAATGAGCAGTTCTTC. Amino acids: CASSEGLAGYAAYNEQFF.

The V gene is TRBV9, the J gene TRBJ1-5, with D uncertain. V lost 0 bases, J lost 5 bases, and 6 bases lay in between. Germline V gene sequence: CDR1 SGDLS, CDR2 YYNGEE. The CDR3 has 13 residues. CDR3 nucleotides: TGTGCCAGCAGCGTAGGCTACGATCAGCCCCAGCATTTT. Its translation: CASSVGYDQPQHF.

This sequence joins TRBV4-3 and TRBJ2-7, with D possibly TRBD2 on 5 matching bases. The CDR3 is made up of 14 amino acids. Trimming removed 3 bases from V and 2 bases from J, with 11 bases in between. Germline values: CDR1 LGHNA, CDR2 YSLEER. The CDR3 here is CASSHSRGTYEQYF. Written as DNA, the CDR3 is TGCGCCAGCAGCCACTCGAGAGGGACCTACGAGCAGTACTTC.

The chain carries TRBV5-1 and TRBJ2-3; 10 positions match TRBD2. The CDR3 runs 15 residues. Germline loops: CDR1 SGHRS, CDR2 YFSETQ. Trimming removed 4 bases from V and 1 base from J; junction bases left unmatched: 3. CDR3 DNA: TGCGCCAGCAGCCCCGGGACTAGCGGCACAGATACGCAGTATTTT. It codes for CASSPGTSGTDTQYF.

The V call is TRBV28, the J call TRBJ1-2; no definite D call. The ends were cut back, 2 bases at V and 7 bases at J, with 11 bases in the middle. In germline, CDR1 is MDHEN, CDR2 SYDVKM. There are 13 residues in the CDR3. The CDR3 DNA reads as TGTGCCAGCAGTTTAGTAGAGTTCTCTGGCTACACCTTC. Protein sequence: CASSLVEFSGYTF.

This clone appeared a single time. The chain is built from TRBV29-1 and TRBJ1-1; D ambiguous. Deletions cut 0 bases from V and 7 bases from J, with 12 bases between. This CDR3 region has 13 residues. Germline loops: CDR1 SQVTM, CDR2 ANQGSEA. CDR3 in amino acids: CSVEDPWGVEAFF. The CDR3 bases are TGCAGCGTTGAAGATCCGTGGGGAGTTGAAGCTTTCTTT.

The rearrangement joins TRBV9 to TRBJ2-5; maybe TRBD1 (5 bases). Germline CDR1 and CDR2: SGDLS and YYNGEE. The CDR3 has 15 amino acids. V was clipped by 0 bases and J by 5 bases, with 14 bases between them. CDR3 coding DNA: TGTGCCAGCAGCGTAGGCCAGGGATTATCGGAGACCCAGTACTTC. It translates to CASSVGQGLSETQYF.

The J gene is TRBJ1-2, the V gene TRBV6-2 or TRBV6-3; 7 nucleotides match TRBD1. Germline V CDR1 and CDR2: MNHEY, SVGEGT. V lost 6 bases to trimming and J lost 4 bases; unmatched junction nucleotides: 11. CDR3 size: 15 residues. The CDR3 bases are TGTGCCAGCAGCCCCTCGACAGGGTGGATCTATGGCTACACCTTC. It translates to CASSPSTGWIYGYTF.

Turning to this clone: One end of the junction is discordant with germline, which a read error may explain. In DNA form, the CDR3 reads TGTGCTAGCAGCTTCCCAGGCGAAGAGACCCAGTACTTC. As protein: CASSFPGEETQYF. This chain uses TRBV7-7 with TRBJ2-5, with D uncertain. CDR1 SSHAT and CDR2 FNYEAQ come from the germline V gene (reference sequence). The CDR3 length is 13 residues. Combining the CDR3 with reference TRBV7-7 and TRBJ2-5 gives the whole variable domain GAGVSQSPRYKVTKRGQDVTLRCDPISSHATLYWYQQALGQGPEFLTYFNYEAQPDKSGLPSDRFSAERPEGSISTLTIQRTEQRDSAMYRCASSFPGEETQYFGPGTRLLVL.

The chain has TRBV4-3 and TRBJ2-1; TRBD2 aligns across 10 bases. CDR3 length equals 15 residues. Germline trimming cut 0 bases from V and 4 bases from J; bases unmatched to any gene: 0. The germline gives CDR1 LGHNA, CDR2 YSLEER. The CDR3 sequence: CASSQELAGYNEQFF. CDR3 bases: TGCGCCAGCAGCCAAGAACTAGCGGGGTACAATGAGCAGTTCTTC.

V and J are TRBV5-1 and TRBJ2-5; the match to TRBD2 covers 12 bases. The CDR3 is 17 amino acids. Germline V gene sequence: CDR1 SGHRS, CDR2 YFSETQ. V dropped 0 bases and J dropped 5; count of bases not matched to a gene: 8. The CDR3 region is CASSLALTSGRQETQYF. CDR3 in DNA: TGCGCCAGCAGCTTGGCCTTGACTAGCGGGAGACAGGAGACCCAGTACTTC.

This chain links TRBV28 with TRBJ1-6, with 7 positions matching TRBD1. After removal of 3 bases from V and 11 bases from J, the junction contained 4 bases not matched to a gene. CDR3 length equals 13 residues. Germline V gene sequence: CDR1 MDHEN, CDR2 SYDVKM. In DNA form, the CDR3 reads TGTGCCAGCAGTTTGTACAGGGGTCCACCCCTCCACTTT. It translates to CASSLYRGPPLHF.

The chain has TRBV5-4 and TRBJ2-5; 10 bases are shared with TRBD2. Germline loops: CDR1 SGHNT, CDR2 YYREEE (reference sequence). V shed 4 bases, J shed 8 bases, and the junction held 11 bases outside the gene matches. CDR3 length: 15 residues. The CDR3 DNA reads as TGTGCCAGCAGCCCCGGGACTAGCGAGGCCCAAACCCAGTACTTC. It translates to CASSPGTSEAQTQYF.

The chain couples TRBV18 to TRBJ2-3; D gene ambiguous. Per germline, CDR1 KGHSH and CDR2 LQKENI. The CDR3 totals 13 residues. Trimming shortened V by 4 bases and J by 2 bases, and 7 bases separated the two germline ends. The chain's CDR3 is CASSLEITDTQYF. CDR3 DNA: TGTGCCAGCTCACTAGAAATCACAGATACGCAGTATTTT.

The J gene is TRBJ1-4, the V gene TRBV27; 10 bases agree with TRBD1. CDR1 MNHEY and CDR2 SMNVEV come from the germline V gene (reference sequence). The CDR3 sequence is 15 residues long. V lost 6 bases, J lost 8 bases, and 9 bases stayed unmatched. For the CDR3, the DNA is TGTGCCAGCAGCGGGACCGGGACAGGGGAAGAAAAACTGTTTTTT. Its protein product is CASSGTGTGEEKLFF.

This clone was picked up a small number of times. The chain links TRBV12-3 or TRBV12-4 to TRBJ2-3; D might be TRBD2 (6 bases). Trimming shortened V by 2 bases and J by 5 bases, and 8 bases separated the two germline ends. This CDR3 spans 13 amino acids. The DNA of the CDR3 is TGTGCCAGCAGTTTACTGGGAGGAGATACGCAGTATTTT. Its translation is CASSLLGGDTQYF.

The chain combines TRBV29-1 with TRBJ2-3; 7 bases match TRBD2. After removal of 6 bases from V and 1 base from J, the junction contained 16 bases not matched to a gene. Per germline, CDR1 SQVTM and CDR2 ANQGSEA. This CDR3 is 17 amino acids long. The CDR3: CSVFALARGLGTDTQYF. For the CDR3, the DNA is TGCAGCGTCTTCGCACTAGCGCGGGGCTTGGGCACAGATACGCAGTATTTT.

This chain's CDR3 is CASSPRSTGYGEQYF. In DNA form, the CDR3 reads TGTGCCAGCTCACCACGGAGCACAGGGTACGGGGAGCAGTACTTC. The chain couples TRBV18 to TRBJ2-7; possible D gene TRBD1, 6 bases. The V and J ends lost 1 base and 7 bases respectively, with 17 bases between them. The CDR3 length is 15 residues. CDR1 KGHSH and CDR2 LQKENI come from the germline V gene. Supplemented by reference TRBV18 and TRBJ2-7, the full variable domain reads NAGVMQNPRHLVRRRGQEARLRCSPMKGHSHVYWYRQLPEEGLKFMVYLQKENIIDESGMPKERFSAEFPKEGPSILRIQQVVRGDSAAYFCASSPRSTGYGEQYFGPGTRLTVT.

This chain joins TRBV10-3 and TRBJ2-2; tentative D call: TRBD1 (6 bases). Germline CDR1 reads ENHRY; CDR2 reads SYGVKD. The CDR3 is 15 residues long. Trimming took off 5 bases at V and 4 bases at J, with 14 bases between the two ends. The CDR3 loop reads CAISSDSQVTGELFF. The DNA for the CDR3 is TGTGCCATCAGTTCGGACAGTCAGGTCACCGGGGAGCTGTTTTTT.

V usage is TRBV3-1 (or the pseudogene TRBV3-2) and J usage is TRBJ2-2; D ambiguous. CDR1 and CDR2 from the germline V gene are LGHDT and YNNKEL (reference sequence). Trimming removed 6 bases at V and 4 bases at J, with 9 bases between. The CDR3 runs 13 residues. The CDR3 DNA sequence: TGTGCCAGCAGGCCTCTGAGCACCGGGGAGCTGTTTTTT. Protein: CASRPLSTGELFF.

In DNA form, the CDR3 reads TGTGCCAGCAGCCGGGGGGATGCGAATTCACCCCTCCACTTT. Its translation: CASSRGDANSPLHF. This chain joins TRBV6-4 and TRBJ1-6; maybe TRBD1 (5 bases). V lost 6 bases, J lost 7 bases, and 13 bases lay in between. The CDR3 consists of 14 residues. The V gene's germline CDR1 is MRHNA and CDR2 SNTAGT.

This clone has a single count. The chain combines TRBV15 with TRBJ1-1, with a tentative D call TRBD1 (5 bases). The CDR3 has 13 amino acids. Trimming took off 0 bases at V and 3 bases at J, with 5 bases between the two ends. The germline V gene has CDR1 LNHNV and CDR2 YYDKDF (reference sequence). In DNA, the CDR3 is TGTGCCACCAGCAGAGAAGGGGACACTGAAGCTTTCTTT. Its translation: CATSREGDTEAFF.

The DNA for the CDR3 is TGTGCCAGCTCACCACCGGGGGGACCCCCCAATGAGCAGTTCTTC. It translates to CASSPPGGPPNEQFF. This chain joins TRBV18 and TRBJ2-1; a weak D match, TRBD2 (6 bases). Germline values: CDR1 KGHSH, CDR2 LQKENI. The V gene lost 0 bases and the J gene lost 6 bases, with 12 bases spanning the gap. This CDR3 has 15 residues.

In nucleotides, the CDR3 is TGTGCCAGCAGCTTAGCGGTTTTACAGGGAGTAGGGAACACTGAAGCTTTCTTT. This translates into CASSLAVLQGVGNTEAFF. The chain couples TRBV7-6 to TRBJ1-1; TRBD1 is a possible D gene (6 bases). The CDR3 extends over 18 amino acids. V was clipped by 0 bases and J by 1 base, with 18 bases between them. The germline gives CDR1 SGHVS, CDR2 FNYEAQ. Full variable domain (missing parts from reference TRBV7-6 and TRBJ1-1): GAGVSQSPRYKVTKRGQDVALRCDPISGHVSLYWYRQALGQGPEFLTYFNYEAQQDKSGLPNDRFSAERPEGSISTLTIQRTEQRDSAMYRCASSLAVLQGVGNTEAFFGQGTRLTVV.

The chain joins TRBV4-3 to TRBJ1-1; 9 nucleotides align to TRBD1. Germline assignment: CDR1 LGHNA and CDR2 YSLEER. V lost 0 bases, J lost 6 bases, and 8 bases stayed unmatched. This CDR3 comprises 16 residues. The CDR3 loop reads CASSQDPSDRGPEAFF. CDR3 bases: TGCGCCAGCAGCCAAGATCCGTCGGACAGGGGACCTGAAGCTTTCTTT.

This clone was counted between two and nine times. The chain links TRBV5-8 to TRBJ1-6, with 7 bases aligning to TRBD1. The V segment lost 3 bases and the J segment 10 bases; nucleotides outside the gene matches: 13. CDR1 is SGHTS, CDR2 YDEGEE, per germline. This CDR3 region has 16 residues. The chain's CDR3 is CASSSGTVLSRSPLHF. CDR3 in DNA: TGTGCCAGCAGCTCCGGGACAGTCTTGTCAAGGTCACCCCTCCACTTT.

The chain uses TRBV7-3 and TRBJ2-3, with D tentatively TRBD1 (6 bases). V was cut by 0 bases and J by 7 bases, with 8 bases left in between. The CDR3 extends over 13 amino acids. From germline, CDR1 is SGHTA and CDR2 FQGTGA. This CDR3 is CASSLTGTHTQYF. CDR3 nucleotide sequence: TGTGCCAGCAGCTTAACGGGGACACATACGCAGTATTTT.

The V and J genes are TRBV20-1 and TRBJ2-1; TRBD2 matches 7 bases. Germline assignment: CDR1 DFQATT and CDR2 SNEGSKA (reference sequence). The J segment lost 7 bases and the V segment lost 5 bases, leaving 2 bases of the junction unmatched. The CDR3 sequence is 11 residues long. The CDR3 reads CSAYSGNEQFF. The DNA of the CDR3 is TGCAGTGCTTATAGCGGGAATGAGCAGTTCTTC.

The V gene is TRBV24-1, the J gene TRBJ1-2; maybe TRBD1 (5 bases). The CDR3 runs to 13 residues. V was clipped by 7 bases and J by 8 bases, with 16 bases between them. Germline-derived CDR1 and CDR2 are KGHDR and SFDVKD. In DNA form, the CDR3 reads TGTGCCACCAGCTCGGGCAAGGGGTTGGGCTACACCTTC. Its translation: CATSSGKGLGYTF.

The genes are TRBV4-3 and TRBJ2-3; TRBD2 is a possible D gene (5 bases). CDR3 length: 18 amino acids. The V gene's germline CDR1 is LGHNA and CDR2 YSLEER. Trimming shortened V by 1 base and J by 5 bases, and 22 bases separated the two germline ends. CDR3 nucleotide sequence: TGCGCCAGCAGCCAAGGCCCCTGGACTCTACTCTTGGGAGATACGCAGTATTTT. This sequence encodes CASSQGPWTLLLGDTQYF.